The T cell receptor (beta chain) under discussion was sequenced for a study of blood T cell repertoires in COVID-19. The junction had 6 bases not matched to a gene; V was cut back by 3 bases and J by 6 bases. Germline V lookup: CDR1 KGHSH, CDR2 LQKENI. This CDR3 is built from 15 residues. Using immunoSEQ multiplex PCR, the repertoire was profiled, and TCRdb retains in-frame clones only, with some absent. Of about 240,000 clones listed, roughly 85% are singletons. This clone was picked up a small number of times. The V call is TRBV18, the J call TRBJ1-4; 8 bases map to TRBD1. The sequenced sample was peripheral blood. The receptor's source is a man aged 50 to 60 with COVID-19, enrolled during active disease. DNA for the CDR3: TGTGCCAGCTCACCCGGACAGGGAGGGGATGAAAAACTGTTTTTT. It yields the protein CASSPGQGGDEKLFF.